This paragraph reports one TCR beta chain. The data stem from a study of blood T cell repertoires in COVID-19. Study details: Some COVID-19 samples were acute and others convalescent; all came from the United States, Italy and Spain. T cells, B-cell-depleted T cells, or PBMCs provided the cDNA or gDNA that served as material.

Source study methods: Amplification of reference gene primers provided the estimated nucleated cell counts. The table came from immunoSEQ multiplex PCR; TCRdb's copy has only in-frame clones and leaves some out. V and J calls and clone size are as listed in that table; D and trimming were resolved from the DNA. The sample comprises approximately 240,000 clones, around four fifths of which are singletons, and 5% to 6.5% rests with the top ten. Germline CDR1 reads MNHNY; CDR2 reads SVGAGI (reference sequence). The CDR3 length is 14 residues. Trimming took 2 bases from V and 4 from J, leaving 11 bases between them.

The chain recombines TRBV6-6 with TRBJ2-5, with D unclear. Sequencing was carried out using peripheral blood. The clonotype comes from a woman in her sixties who had recovered from COVID-19. The CDR3 nucleotides are TGTGCCAGCAGTTACGAAGTTAATAGAGAGACCCAGTACTTC. Its protein is CASSYEVNRETQYF.